Described below is a single T cell receptor (beta chain) sequence and its context. Antigen specificity is unknown. This table comes from immunoSEQ multiplex PCR, and its TCRdb copy is limited to in-frame clones, with some not included. The sample shows about 17,000 clones, roughly 84% of them seen only once. This record belongs to a study of lymphopenia after photon versus proton radiotherapy. CDR1 and CDR2 from the germline V gene are MNHEY and SMNVEV (reference sequence). This CDR3 spans 16 amino acids. Trimming took off 5 bases at V and 1 base at J, with 17 bases between the two ends. Study outcomes and limitations: Post-nadir TCR diversity decline inversely tracked overall survival among those who died. Proton therapy kept repertoires fairly stable, unlike photons, which gained effector/memory cells. Only patients who died were analyzed for survival; proton advantage is unproven. After lymphocyte nadir, photon-treated repertoires showed oligoclonal expansion, especially CD8+ Temra.

This specimen was peripheral blood, taken from a patient treated with proton-based radiotherapy. This receptor was taken from a man between 65 and 79 years old with pancreatic cancer. This chain links TRBV27 with TRBJ1-1; a possible D gene is TRBD1 (5 bases). In DNA, the CDR3 is TGTGCCAGCAGTCCCTCCCCGGGACGGGGGAACACTGAAGCTTTCTTT. Translating it yields CASSPSPGRGNTEAFF.